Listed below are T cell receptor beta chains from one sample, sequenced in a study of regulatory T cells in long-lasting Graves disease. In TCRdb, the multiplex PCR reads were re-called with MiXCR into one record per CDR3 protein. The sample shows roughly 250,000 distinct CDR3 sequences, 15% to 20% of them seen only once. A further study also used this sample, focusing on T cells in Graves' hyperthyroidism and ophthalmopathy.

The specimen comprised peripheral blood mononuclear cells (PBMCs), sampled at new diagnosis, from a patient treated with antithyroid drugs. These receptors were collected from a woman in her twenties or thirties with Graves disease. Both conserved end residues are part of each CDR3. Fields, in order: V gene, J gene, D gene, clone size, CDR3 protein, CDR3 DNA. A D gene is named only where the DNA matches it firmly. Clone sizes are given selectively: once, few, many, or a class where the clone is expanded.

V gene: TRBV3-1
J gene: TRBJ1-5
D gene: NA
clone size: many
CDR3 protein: CASSYSTNSNQPQHF
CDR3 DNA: TGTGCCAGCAGCTACTCGACGAATAGCAATCAGCCCCAGCATTTT

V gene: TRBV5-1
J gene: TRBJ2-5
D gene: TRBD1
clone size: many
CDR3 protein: CASRFPRGPEETQYF
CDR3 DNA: TGCGCCAGCAGATTCCCAAGGGGGCCGGAAGAGACCCAGTACTTC

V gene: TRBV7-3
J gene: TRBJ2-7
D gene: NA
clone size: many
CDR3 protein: CASSQGSSYHEQYF
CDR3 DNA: TGCGCCAGCAGCCAAGGATCTTCTTACCACGAGCAGTACTTC

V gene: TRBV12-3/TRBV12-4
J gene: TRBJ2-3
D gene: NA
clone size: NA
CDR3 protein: CASRPMGLRLGVRADTQYF
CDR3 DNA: TGTGCCAGCAGACCCATGGGACTGCGACTCGGAGTTCGCGCAGATACGCAGTATTTT

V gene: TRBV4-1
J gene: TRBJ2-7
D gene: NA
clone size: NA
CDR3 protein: CASSQDLGKGREQYF
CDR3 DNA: TGCGCCAGCAGCCAAGATCTAGGGAAGGGGCGCGAGCAGTACTTC

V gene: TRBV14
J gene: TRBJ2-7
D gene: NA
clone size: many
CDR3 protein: CASSQGLSGSYEQYF
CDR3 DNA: TGTGCCAGCAGCCAAGGGCTGTCAGGTTCCTACGAGCAGTACTTC

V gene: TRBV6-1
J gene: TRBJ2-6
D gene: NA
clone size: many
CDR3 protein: CASSGIGNGANVLTF
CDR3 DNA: TGTGCCAGCAGCGGGATAGGTAATGGGGCCAACGTCCTGACTTTC

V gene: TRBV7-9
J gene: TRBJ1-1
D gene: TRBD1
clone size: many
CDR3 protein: CASRSDRGTNTEAFF
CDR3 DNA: TGTGCCAGCAGATCAGACAGGGGCACTAACACTGAAGCTTTCTTT

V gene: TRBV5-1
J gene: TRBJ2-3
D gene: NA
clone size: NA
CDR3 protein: CASSLRGLSDTQYF
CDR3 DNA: TGCGCCAGCAGCTTGCGGGGTTTAAGTGATACGCAGTATTTT

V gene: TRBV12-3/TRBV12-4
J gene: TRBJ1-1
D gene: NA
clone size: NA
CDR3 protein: CASRSGKKGMNTEAFF
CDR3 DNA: TGTGCCAGCCGTTCAGGGAAAAAGGGAATGAACACTGAAGCTTTCTTT

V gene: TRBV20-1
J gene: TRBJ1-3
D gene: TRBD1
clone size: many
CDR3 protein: CSARDLTGAGNTIYF
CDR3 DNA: TGCAGTGCTAGAGACCTGACAGGGGCTGGAAACACCATATATTTT

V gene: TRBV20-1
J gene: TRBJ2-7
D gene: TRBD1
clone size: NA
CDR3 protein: CSAWDRDYEQYF
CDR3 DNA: TGCAGTGCTTGGGACAGGGACTACGAGCAGTACTTC

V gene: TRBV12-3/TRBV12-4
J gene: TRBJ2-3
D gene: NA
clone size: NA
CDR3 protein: CASSQGPIRNF
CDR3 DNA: TGTGCCAGCAGTCAGGGACCTATCCGTAATTTT

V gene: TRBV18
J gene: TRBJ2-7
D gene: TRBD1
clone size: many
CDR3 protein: CASSPGQALSNEQYF
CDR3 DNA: TGTGCCAGCTCACCGGGACAGGCCCTTTCCAACGAGCAGTACTTC

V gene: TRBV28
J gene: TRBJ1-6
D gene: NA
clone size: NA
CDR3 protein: CASSFVGSPLHF
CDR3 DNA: TGTGCCAGCAGTTTCGTTGGCTCACCCCTCCACTTT

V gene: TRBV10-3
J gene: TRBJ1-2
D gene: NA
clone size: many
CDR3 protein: CAISDGVDYGYTF
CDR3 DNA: TGTGCCATCAGTGATGGGGTAGACTATGGCTACACCTTC

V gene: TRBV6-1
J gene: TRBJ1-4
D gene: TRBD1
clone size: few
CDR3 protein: CASSVGGTDEKLFF
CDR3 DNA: TGTGCCAGCAGTGTCGGAGGGACAGACGAAAAACTGTTTTTT

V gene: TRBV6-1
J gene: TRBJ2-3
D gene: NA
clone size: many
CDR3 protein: CASRAYSTDTQYF
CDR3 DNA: TGTGCCAGCCGTGCGTATAGCACAGATACGCAGTATTTT

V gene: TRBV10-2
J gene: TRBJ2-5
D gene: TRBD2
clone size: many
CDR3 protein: CASSEGLAGGQTQYF
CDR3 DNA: TGCGCCAGCAGTGAGGGGCTAGCGGGGGGTCAGACCCAGTACTTC

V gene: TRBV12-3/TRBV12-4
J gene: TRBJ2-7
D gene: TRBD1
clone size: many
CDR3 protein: CASSLRGGERSSYEQYF
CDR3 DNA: TGTGCCAGCAGTTTAAGAGGGGGCGAAAGAAGCTCCTACGAGCAGTACTTC

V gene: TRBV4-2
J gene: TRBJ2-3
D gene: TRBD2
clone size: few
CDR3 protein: CASSPKRGDTDTQYF
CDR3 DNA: TGTGCCAGCAGCCCAAAGCGGGGGGACACAGATACGCAGTATTTT

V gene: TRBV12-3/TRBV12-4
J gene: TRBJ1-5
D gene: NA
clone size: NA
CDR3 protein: CASSLQLGNQPQHF
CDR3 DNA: TGTGCCAGCAGCCTGCAGTTAGGCAATCAGCCCCAGCATTTT

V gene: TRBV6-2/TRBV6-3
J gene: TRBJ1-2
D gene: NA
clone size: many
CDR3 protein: CASIWDYGYTF
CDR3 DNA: TGTGCCAGCATTTGGGACTATGGCTACACCTTC

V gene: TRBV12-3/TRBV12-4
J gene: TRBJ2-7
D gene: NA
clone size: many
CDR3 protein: CASKRTSYEQYF
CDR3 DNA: TGTGCCAGCAAGAGGACGTCCTACGAGCAGTACTTC

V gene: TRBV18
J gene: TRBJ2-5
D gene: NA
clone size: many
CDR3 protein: CASSPPEGTETQYF
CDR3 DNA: TGTGCCAGCTCACCACCGGAGGGAACAGAGACCCAGTACTTC

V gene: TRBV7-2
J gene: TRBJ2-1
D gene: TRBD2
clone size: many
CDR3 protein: CASSTALVSGGGHEQFF
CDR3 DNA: TGTGCCAGCAGCACAGCCCTCGTTAGCGGGGGGGGCCATGAGCAGTTCTTC

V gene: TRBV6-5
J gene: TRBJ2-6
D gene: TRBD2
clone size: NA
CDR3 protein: CASSSLAGGRVEGANVLTF
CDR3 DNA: TGTGCCAGCAGTTCCCTAGCGGGGGGCCGCGTTGAAGGGGCCAACGTCCTGACTTTC

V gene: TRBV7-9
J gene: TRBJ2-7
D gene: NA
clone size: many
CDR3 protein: CASSLEGSVSEQYF
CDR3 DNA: TGTGCCAGCAGCTTAGAAGGGTCGGTGTCCGAGCAGTACTTC

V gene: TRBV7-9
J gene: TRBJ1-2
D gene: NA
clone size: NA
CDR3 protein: CASSLNSANYGYTF
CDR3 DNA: TGTGCCAGCAGCTTAAACTCAGCTAACTATGGCTACACCTTC

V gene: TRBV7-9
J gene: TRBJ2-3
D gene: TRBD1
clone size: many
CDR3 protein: CASSFRDRVGTDTQYF
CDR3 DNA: TGTGCCAGCTCCTTCCGGGACAGGGTGGGCACAGATACGCAGTATTTT

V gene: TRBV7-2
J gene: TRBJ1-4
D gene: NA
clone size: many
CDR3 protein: CASSRTGSNEKLFF
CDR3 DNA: TGTGCCAGCAGCCGAACCGGGTCAAATGAAAAACTGTTTTTT

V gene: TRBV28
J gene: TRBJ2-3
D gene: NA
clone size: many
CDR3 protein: CASSPVAVSTDTQYF
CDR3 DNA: TGTGCCAGCAGTCCAGTGGCAGTTAGCACAGATACGCAGTATTTT

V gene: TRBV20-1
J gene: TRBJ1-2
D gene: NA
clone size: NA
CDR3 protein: CSARDLEYGNLNYGYTF
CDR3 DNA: TGCAGTGCTAGAGACCTTGAGTACGGAAACTTGAACTATGGCTACACCTTC

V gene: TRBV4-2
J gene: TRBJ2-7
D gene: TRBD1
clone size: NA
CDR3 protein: CASSQSLTGGSYEQYF
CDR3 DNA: TGTGCCAGCAGCCAAAGCCTCACAGGGGGGTCCTACGAGCAGTACTTC

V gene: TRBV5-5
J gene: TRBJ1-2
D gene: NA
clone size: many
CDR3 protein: CASHSRGAGNGYTF
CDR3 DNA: TGTGCCAGCCACTCCCGGGGGGCAGGGAATGGCTACACCTTC

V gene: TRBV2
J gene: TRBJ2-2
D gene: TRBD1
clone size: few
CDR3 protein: CASSETGGNTGELFF
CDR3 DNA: TGTGCCAGCAGTGAAACAGGGGGGAACACCGGGGAGCTGTTTTTT

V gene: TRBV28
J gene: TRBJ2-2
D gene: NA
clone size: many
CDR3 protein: CASSLLTGELFF
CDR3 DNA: TGTGCCAGCAGCCTGTTAACCGGGGAGCTGTTTTTT

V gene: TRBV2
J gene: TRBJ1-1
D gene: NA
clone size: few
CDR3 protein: CGAFSLNTEAFF
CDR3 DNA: TGTGGCGCGTTTAGTCTGAACACTGAAGCTTTCTTT

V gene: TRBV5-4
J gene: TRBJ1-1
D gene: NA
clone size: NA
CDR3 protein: CASSFDRRDTEAFF
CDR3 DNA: TGTGCCAGCAGCTTTGACAGGAGGGACACTGAAGCTTTCTTT

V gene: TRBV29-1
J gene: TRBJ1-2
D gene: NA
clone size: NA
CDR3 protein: CSGRTSNYGYTF
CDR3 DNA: TGCAGCGGCCGAACATCGAACTATGGCTACACCTTC

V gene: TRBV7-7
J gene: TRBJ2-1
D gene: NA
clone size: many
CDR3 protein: CASSLGVGQGNEQFF
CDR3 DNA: TGTGCTAGCAGCTTAGGAGTAGGGCAAGGCAATGAGCAGTTCTTC

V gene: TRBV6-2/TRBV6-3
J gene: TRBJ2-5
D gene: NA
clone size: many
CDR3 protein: CASSIPRGETQYF
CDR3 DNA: TGTGCCAGCAGCATCCCCAGGGGCGAGACCCAGTACTTC

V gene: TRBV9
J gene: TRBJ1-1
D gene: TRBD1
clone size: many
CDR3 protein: CASSPRQGPSTEAFF
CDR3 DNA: TGTGCCAGCAGCCCAAGACAGGGACCGTCTACTGAAGCTTTCTTT

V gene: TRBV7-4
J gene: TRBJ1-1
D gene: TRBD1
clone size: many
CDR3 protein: CASTPDREAFF
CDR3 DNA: TGTGCCAGCACCCCGGACAGGGAAGCTTTCTTT

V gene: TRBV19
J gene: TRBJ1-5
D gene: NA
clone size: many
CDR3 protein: CASSTPRDTNQPQHF
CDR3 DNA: TGTGCCAGTAGTACCCCCCGGGACACAAATCAGCCCCAGCATTTT

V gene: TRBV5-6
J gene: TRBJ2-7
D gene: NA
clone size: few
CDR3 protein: CASSYGGGEVGEQYF
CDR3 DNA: TGTGCCAGCAGCTACGGAGGGGGGGAAGTTGGCGAGCAGTACTTC

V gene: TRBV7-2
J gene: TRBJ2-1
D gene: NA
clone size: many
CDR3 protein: CASSSNLLHYNEQFF
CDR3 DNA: TGTGCCAGCAGCTCTAACTTGCTTCACTACAATGAGCAGTTCTTC

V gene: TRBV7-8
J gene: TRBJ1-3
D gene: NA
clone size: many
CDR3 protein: CASSFWPSSGNTIYF
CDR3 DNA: TGTGCCAGCAGCTTTTGGCCAAGCTCTGGAAACACCATATATTTT

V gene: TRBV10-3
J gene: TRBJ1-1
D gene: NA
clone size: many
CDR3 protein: CAISESKWAPAKGAFF
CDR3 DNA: TGTGCCATCAGTGAGTCGAAATGGGCCCCGGCCAAGGGAGCTTTCTTT

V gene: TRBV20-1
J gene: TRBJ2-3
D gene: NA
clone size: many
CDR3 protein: CSAPRGSGVQDTQYF
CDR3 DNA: TGCAGTGCTCCCCGGGGTAGCGGCGTTCAGGATACGCAGTATTTT

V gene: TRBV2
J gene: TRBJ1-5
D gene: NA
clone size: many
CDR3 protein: CASRGPHGSNQPQHF
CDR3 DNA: TGTGCCAGCAGGGGCCCCCATGGGAGCAATCAGCCCCAGCATTTT

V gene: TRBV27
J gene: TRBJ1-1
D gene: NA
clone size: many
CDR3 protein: CASSLLGQPTEAFF
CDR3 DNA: TGTGCCAGCAGTTTATTGGGGCAGCCCACTGAAGCTTTCTTT

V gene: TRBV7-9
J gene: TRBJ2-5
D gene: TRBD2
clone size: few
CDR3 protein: CASSLERGGSETQYF
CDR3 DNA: TGTGCCAGCAGCTTAGAGCGGGGGGGTTCAGAGACCCAGTACTTC

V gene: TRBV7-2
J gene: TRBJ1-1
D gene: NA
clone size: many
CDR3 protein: CASSLPGVQAFF
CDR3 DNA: TGTGCCAGCAGCTTACCAGGGGTCCAGGCTTTCTTT

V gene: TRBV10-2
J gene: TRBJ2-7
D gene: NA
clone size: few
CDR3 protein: CASSDAGYEQYF
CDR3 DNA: TGCGCCAGCAGTGACGCGGGTTACGAGCAGTACTTC